This T cell receptor beta chain was documented in a study of shared clonotypes between healthy human individuals. As for the study in general: Three plates were used per donor for CD4 naive, three for CD4 memory, two for CD8 naive and one for CD8 memory.

Once extracted for a subset, genomic DNA was divided evenly among several immunoSEQ plates. Repertoires were generated with immunoSEQ multiplex PCR, while TCRdb's copy carries only in-frame clones and drops some. The sample lists some 2 million clones, approximately 94% occurring once. V shed 3 bases and J shed 5 bases, with 16 bases lying between them. The length of the CDR3 is 15 residues. Germline assignment: CDR1 LNHDA and CDR2 SQIVND (reference sequence). CD45RO-negative, CCR7-positively selected cells formed the naive CD8 fraction, excluding terminally differentiated effector memory CD45RA+ cells. There were no recent acute infections or vaccinations among the donors, who were healthy HIV-negative adults.

The sequencing input was naive CD8+ T cells sorted from blood. This chain connects TRBV19 to TRBJ2-5; weak D call: TRBD2 (6 bases). This TCR was sampled from a man between 18 and 29 years old in good health. The CDR3 loop is CASSISPGEYETQYF. The DNA of the CDR3 is TGTGCCAGTAGTATTTCTCCGGGAGAATACGAGACCCAGTACTTC. The full variable domain, in which reference TRBV19 and TRBJ2-5 provide the parts outside the CDR3, is DGGITQSPKYLFRKEGQNVTLSCEQNLNHDAMYWYRQDPGQGLRLIYYSQIVNDFQKGDIAEGYSVSREKKESFPLTVTSAQKNPTAFYLCASSISPGEYETQYFGPGTRLLVL.